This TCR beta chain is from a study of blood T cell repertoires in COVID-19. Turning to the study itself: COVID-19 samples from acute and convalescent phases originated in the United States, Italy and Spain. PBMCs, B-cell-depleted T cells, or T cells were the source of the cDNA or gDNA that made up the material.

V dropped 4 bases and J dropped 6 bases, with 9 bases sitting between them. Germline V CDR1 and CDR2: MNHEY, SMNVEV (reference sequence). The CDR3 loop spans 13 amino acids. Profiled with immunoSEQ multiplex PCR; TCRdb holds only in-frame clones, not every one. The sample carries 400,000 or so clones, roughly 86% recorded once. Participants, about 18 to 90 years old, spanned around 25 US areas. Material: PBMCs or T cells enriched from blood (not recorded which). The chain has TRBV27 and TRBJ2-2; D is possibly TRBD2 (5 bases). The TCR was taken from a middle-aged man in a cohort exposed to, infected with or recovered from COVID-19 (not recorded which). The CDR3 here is CASSWRAPGELFF. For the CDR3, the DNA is TGTGCCAGCAGTTGGCGGGCCCCCGGGGAGCTGTTTTTT.